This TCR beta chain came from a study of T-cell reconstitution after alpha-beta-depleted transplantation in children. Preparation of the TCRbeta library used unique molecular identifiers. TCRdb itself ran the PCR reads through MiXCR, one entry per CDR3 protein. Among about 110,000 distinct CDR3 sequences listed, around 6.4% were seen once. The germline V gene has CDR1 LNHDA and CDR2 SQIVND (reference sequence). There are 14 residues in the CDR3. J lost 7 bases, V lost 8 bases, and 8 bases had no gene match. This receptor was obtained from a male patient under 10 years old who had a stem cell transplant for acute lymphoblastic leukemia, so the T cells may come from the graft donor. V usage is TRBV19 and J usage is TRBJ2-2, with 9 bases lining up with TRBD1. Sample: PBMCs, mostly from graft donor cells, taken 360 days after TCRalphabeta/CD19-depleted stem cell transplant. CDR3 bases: TGTGCCAGTGGTTCGGGACAGGGATTCGGGGAGCTGTTTTTT. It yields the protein CASGSGQGFGELFF.